This T cell receptor (beta chain) comes out of a study of T-cell reconstitution after alpha-beta-depleted transplantation in children. Findings and caveats of the study: Expanded graft clones numbering several hundred reportedly gave rise to alpha-beta T cells about two months after transplant. The main origin of T-cell counts and diversity one year after transplant was newly produced T cells. From surviving recipient T cells and thymic progenitors came the high day-60 TCRbeta diversity observed in some patients.

Points on this clonotype: Its antigen remains unknown.

Unique molecular identifiers featured in how the TCRbeta library was prepared. TCRdb passed the PCR reads through MiXCR, listing each CDR3 protein once. Of around 600,000 distinct CDR3 sequences listed, about 21% were seen once; the top ten hold 12% to 15%. V was clipped by 4 bases and J by 1 base, with 6 bases between them. In germline, CDR1 is LGHDT, CDR2 YNNKEL (reference sequence). This CDR3 comprises 13 residues. V is TRBV3-1 and J is TRBJ2-3, with no clear D. This receptor was obtained from a boy in the first two years of life who had a stem cell transplant for acute myeloid leukemia, so the T cells may come from the graft donor. The sample in question was PBMCs, mostly from graft donor cells, obtained 360 days after TCRalphabeta/CD19-depleted stem cell transplant. Here the CDR3 reads CASSRVRTDTQYF. The CDR3 nucleotides are TGTGCCAGCAGCCGAGTTCGCACAGATACGCAGTATTTT.